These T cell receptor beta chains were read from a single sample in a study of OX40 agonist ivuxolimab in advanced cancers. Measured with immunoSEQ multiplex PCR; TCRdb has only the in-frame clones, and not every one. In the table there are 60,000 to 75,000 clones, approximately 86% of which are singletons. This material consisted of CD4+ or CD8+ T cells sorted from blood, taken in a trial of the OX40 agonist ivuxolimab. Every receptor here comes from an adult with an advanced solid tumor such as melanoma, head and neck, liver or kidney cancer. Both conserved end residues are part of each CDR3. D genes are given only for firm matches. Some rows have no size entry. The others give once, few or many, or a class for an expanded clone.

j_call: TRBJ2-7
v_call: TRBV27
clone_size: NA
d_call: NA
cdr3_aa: CASSPSGTDPYEQYF
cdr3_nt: TGTGCCAGCAGTCCGTCCGGGACGGATCCCTACGAGCAGTACTTC

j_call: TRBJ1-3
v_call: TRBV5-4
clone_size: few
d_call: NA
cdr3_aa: CASSLGQGNTIYF
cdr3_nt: TGTGCCAGCAGCTTGGGGCAGGGGAACACCATATATTTT

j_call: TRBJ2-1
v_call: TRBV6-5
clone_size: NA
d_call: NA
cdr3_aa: CASSYSRVQDNEQFF
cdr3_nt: TGTGCCAGCAGTTACTCGCGGGTACAAGACAATGAGCAGTTCTTC

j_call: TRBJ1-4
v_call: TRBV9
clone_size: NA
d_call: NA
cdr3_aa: CASSVGWGRAEKLFF
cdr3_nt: TGTGCCAGCAGCGTGGGTTGGGGCAGGGCTGAAAAACTGTTTTTT

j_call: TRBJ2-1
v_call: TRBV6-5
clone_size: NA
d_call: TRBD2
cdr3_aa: CASSYMLAGVGNEQFF
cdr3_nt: TGTGCCAGCAGTTACATGCTGGCGGGAGTAGGCAATGAGCAGTTCTTC

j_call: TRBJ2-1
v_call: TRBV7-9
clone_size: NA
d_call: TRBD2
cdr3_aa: CASSLGLAGNGQFF
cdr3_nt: TGTGCCAGCAGCTTGGGACTAGCGGGAAATGGGCAGTTCTTC

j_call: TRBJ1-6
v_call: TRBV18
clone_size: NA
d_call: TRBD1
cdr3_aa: CASSPDRATNSPLHF
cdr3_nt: TGTGCCAGCTCACCCGACAGGGCGACTAATTCACCCCTCCACTTT

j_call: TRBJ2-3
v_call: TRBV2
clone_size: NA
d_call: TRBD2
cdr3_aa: CASSALPGLADNTDTQYF
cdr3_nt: TGTGCCAGCAGCGCCTTACCGGGACTAGCGGACAACACAGATACGCAGTATTTT

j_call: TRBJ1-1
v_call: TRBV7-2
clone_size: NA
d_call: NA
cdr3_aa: CASRTPGGTEAFF
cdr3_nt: TGTGCCAGCCGAACACCTGGGGGGACTGAAGCTTTCTTT

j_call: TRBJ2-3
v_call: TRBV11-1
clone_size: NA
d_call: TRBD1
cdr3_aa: CASDPGQGESTDTQYF
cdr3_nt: TGTGCCAGCGACCCGGGACAGGGGGAGAGCACAGATACGCAGTATTTT

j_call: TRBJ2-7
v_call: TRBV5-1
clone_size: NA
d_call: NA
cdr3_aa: CASSRKGGEQYF
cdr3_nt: TGCGCCAGCAGCCGTAAAGGAGGCGAGCAGTACTTC

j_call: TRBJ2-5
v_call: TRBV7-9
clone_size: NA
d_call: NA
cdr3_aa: CASSLGAAQETQYF
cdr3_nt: TGTGCCAGCAGCTTAGGCGCAGCCCAAGAGACCCAGTACTTC

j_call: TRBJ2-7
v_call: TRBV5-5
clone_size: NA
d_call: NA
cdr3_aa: CASTGQAYEQYF
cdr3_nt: TGTGCCAGCACCGGACAAGCCTACGAGCAGTACTTC

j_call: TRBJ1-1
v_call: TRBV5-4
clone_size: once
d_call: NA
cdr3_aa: CASSLGGENTEAFF
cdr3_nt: TGTGCCAGCAGCTTGGGGGGGGAGAACACTGAAGCTTTCTTT

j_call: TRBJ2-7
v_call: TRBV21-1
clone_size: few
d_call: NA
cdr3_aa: CASRVRLSSYEQYF
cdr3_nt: TGTGCCAGCAGGGTCCGGCTGAGCTCCTACGAGCAGTACTTC

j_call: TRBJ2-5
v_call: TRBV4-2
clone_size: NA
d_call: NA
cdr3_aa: CASSPPMGGQQETQYF
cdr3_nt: TGTGCCAGCAGCCCCCCCATGGGTGGGCAGCAAGAGACCCAGTACTTC

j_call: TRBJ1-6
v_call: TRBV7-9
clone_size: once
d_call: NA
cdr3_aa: CATPGGATNNSPLHF
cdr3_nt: TGTGCCACCCCGGGGGGCGCGACGAATAATTCACCCCTCCACTTT

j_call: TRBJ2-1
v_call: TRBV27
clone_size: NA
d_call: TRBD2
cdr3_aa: CASSAVAGGNEQFF
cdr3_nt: TGTGCCAGCAGCGCCGTGGCGGGGGGCAATGAGCAGTTCTTC

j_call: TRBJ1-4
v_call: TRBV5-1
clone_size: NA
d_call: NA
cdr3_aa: CASKRDAVNEKLFF
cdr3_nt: TGCGCCAGCAAACGGGACGCTGTTAATGAAAAACTGTTTTTT

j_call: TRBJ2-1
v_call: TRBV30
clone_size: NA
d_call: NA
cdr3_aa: CAWTSAGASNEQFF
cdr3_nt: TGTGCCTGGACCTCAGCCGGGGCCTCCAATGAGCAGTTCTTC

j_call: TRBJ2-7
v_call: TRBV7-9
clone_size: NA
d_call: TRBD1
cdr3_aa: CASGQGYEQYF
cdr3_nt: TGTGCCAGTGGACAGGGCTACGAGCAGTACTTC

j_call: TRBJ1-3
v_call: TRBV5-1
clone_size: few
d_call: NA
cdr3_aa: CASSLAGGPGNTIYF
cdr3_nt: TGCGCCAGCAGCTTGGCCGGGGGGCCCGGAAACACCATATATTTT

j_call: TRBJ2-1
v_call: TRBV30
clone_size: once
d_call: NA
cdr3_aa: CAWRAPPNNEQFF
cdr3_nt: TGTGCCTGGAGGGCCCCCCCTAACAATGAGCAGTTCTTC

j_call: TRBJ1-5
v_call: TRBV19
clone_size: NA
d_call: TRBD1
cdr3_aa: CASSPSRQGRQHF
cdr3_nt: TGTGCCAGTAGTCCCTCCCGACAGGGCCGGCAGCATTTT

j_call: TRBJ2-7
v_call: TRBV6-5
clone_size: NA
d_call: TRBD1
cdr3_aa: CASSYSEGRGRQEQYF
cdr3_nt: TGTGCCAGCAGTTACTCAGAGGGCAGGGGGCGCCAGGAGCAGTACTTC

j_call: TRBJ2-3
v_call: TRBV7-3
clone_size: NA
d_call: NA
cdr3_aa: CASSLTGDGRGGGADTQYF
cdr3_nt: TGTGCCAGCAGCTTAACAGGCGACGGGCGGGGTGGAGGGGCAGATACGCAGTATTTT

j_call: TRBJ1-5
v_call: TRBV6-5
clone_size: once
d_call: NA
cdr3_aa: CASSYGPSGNQPQHF
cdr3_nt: TGTGCCAGCAGTTACGGGCCCTCGGGCAATCAGCCCCAGCATTTT

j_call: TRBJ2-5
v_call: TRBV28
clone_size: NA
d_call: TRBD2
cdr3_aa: CASSSGLAGVETQYF
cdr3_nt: TGTGCCAGCAGTTCGGGACTAGCGGGAGTGGAGACCCAGTACTTC

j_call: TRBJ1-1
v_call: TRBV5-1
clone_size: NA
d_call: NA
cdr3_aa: CASSLVGLNTEAFF
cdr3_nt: TGCGCCAGCAGCTTGGTGGGACTTAACACTGAAGCTTTCTTT

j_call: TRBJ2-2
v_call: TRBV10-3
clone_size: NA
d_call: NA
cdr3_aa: CALAPQNTGELFF
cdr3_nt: TGTGCCCTTGCGCCTCAGAACACCGGGGAGCTGTTTTTT

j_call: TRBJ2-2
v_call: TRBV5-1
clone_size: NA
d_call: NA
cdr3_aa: CASSPMWNGATGELFF
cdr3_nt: TGCGCCAGCAGCCCTATGTGGAACGGGGCCACCGGGGAGCTGTTTTTT

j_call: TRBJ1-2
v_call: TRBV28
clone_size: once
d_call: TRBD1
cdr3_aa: CATLGTGDYGYTF
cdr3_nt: TGTGCCACCCTTGGGACAGGGGACTATGGCTACACCTTC

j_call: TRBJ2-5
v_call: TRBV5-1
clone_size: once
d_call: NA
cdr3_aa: CASSPYRQALETQYF
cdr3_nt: TGCGCCAGCAGCCCCTACCGACAGGCACTTGAGACCCAGTACTTC

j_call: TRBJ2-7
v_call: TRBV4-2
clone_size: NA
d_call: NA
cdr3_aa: CASNRGQGVSYEQYF
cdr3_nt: TGTGCCAGCAATCGGGGGCAGGGGGTATCCTACGAGCAGTACTTC

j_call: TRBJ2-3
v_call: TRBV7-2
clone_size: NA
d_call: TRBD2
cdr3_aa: CASSLAWGGEPDTQYF
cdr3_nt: TGTGCCAGCAGCTTAGCTTGGGGGGGGGAACCAGATACGCAGTATTTT

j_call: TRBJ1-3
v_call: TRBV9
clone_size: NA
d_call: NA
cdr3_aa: CASSVALGAGNTIYF
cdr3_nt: TGTGCCAGCAGCGTAGCTTTGGGGGCTGGAAACACCATATATTTT

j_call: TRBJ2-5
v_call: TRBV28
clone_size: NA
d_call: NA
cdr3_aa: CASSLNRGGTQYF
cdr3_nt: TGTGCCAGCAGTTTAAATCGGGGAGGGACCCAGTACTTC

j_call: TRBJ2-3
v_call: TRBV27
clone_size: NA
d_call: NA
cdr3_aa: CASGDLSTDTQYF
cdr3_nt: TGTGCCAGTGGGGACTTAAGCACAGATACGCAGTATTTT

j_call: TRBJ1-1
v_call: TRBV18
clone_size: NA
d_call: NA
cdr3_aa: CASSPGSEGVTEAFF
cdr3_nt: TGTGCCAGCTCACCTGGCAGTGAGGGGGTCACTGAAGCTTTCTTT

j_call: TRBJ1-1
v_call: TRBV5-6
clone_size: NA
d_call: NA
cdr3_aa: CASSPGRTRAFF
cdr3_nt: TGTGCCAGCAGCCCGGGGCGGACAAGGGCTTTCTTT

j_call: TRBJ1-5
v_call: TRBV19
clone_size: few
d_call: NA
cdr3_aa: CASSIGSGNQPQHF
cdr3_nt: TGTGCCAGTAGTATTGGGTCGGGGAATCAGCCCCAGCATTTT

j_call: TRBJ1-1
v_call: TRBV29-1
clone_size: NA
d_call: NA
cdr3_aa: CSVAPFRNTEAFF
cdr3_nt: TGCAGCGTTGCACCCTTCAGGAACACTGAAGCTTTCTTT

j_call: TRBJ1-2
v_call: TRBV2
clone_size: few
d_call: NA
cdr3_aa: CASSGDSLNYGYTF
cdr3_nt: TGTGCCAGCAGTGGCGACAGTCTTAACTATGGCTACACCTTC

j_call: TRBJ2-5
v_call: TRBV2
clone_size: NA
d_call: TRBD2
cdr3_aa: CASSEGLAGGRQETQYF
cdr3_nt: TGTGCCAGCAGTGAGGGACTAGCGGGGGGGCGTCAAGAGACCCAGTACTTC

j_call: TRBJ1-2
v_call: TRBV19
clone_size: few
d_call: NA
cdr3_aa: CASSIEGHGYTF
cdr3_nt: TGTGCCAGTAGTATTGAGGGACACGGCTACACCTTC

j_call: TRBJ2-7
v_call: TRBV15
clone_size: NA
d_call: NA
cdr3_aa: CATSRGDGSLVYEQYF
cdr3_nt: TGTGCCACCAGCAGAGGGGACGGCTCTCTCGTCTACGAGCAGTACTTC

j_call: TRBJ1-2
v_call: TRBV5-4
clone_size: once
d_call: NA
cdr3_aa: CASSEVGPYGYTF
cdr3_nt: TGTGCCAGCAGCGAAGTGGGTCCCTATGGCTACACCTTC

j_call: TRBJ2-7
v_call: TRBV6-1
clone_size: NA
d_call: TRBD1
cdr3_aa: CASSGGQGSSYEQYF
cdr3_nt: TGTGCCAGCAGTGGGGGACAGGGGAGCTCCTACGAGCAGTACTTC

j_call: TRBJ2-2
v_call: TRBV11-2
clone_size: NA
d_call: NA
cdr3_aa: CASRRWDWTGELFF
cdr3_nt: TGTGCCAGCAGACGCTGGGACTGGACCGGGGAGCTGTTTTTT

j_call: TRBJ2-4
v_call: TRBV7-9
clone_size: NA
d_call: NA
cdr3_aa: CASSLAGPDIQYF
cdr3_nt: TGTGCCAGCAGCTTAGCTGGCCCGGACATTCAGTACTTC

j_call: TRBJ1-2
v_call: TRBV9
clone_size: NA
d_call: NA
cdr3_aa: CASSSRRETYGYTF
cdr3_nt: TGTGCCAGCAGCTCTCGGCGGGAAACCTATGGCTACACCTTC